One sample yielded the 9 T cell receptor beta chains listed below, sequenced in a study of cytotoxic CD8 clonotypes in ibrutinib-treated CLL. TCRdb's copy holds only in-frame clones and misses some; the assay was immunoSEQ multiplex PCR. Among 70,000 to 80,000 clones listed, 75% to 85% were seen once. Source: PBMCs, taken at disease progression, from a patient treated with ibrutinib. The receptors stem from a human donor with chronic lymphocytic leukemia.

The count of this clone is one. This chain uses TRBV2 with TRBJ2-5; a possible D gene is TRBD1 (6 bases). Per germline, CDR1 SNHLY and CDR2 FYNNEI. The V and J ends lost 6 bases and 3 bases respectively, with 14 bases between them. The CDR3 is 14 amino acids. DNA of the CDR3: TGTGCCAGCAGCTATGGGACAAGAAAAGAGACCCAGTACTTC. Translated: CASSYGTRKETQYF.

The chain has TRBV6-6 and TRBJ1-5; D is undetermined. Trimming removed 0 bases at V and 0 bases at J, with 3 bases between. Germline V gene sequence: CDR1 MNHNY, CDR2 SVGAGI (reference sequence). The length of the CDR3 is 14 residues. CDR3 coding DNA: TGTGCCAGCAGTTACTCGCGTAGCAATCAGCCCCAGCATTTT. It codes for CASSYSRSNQPQHF.

CDR3 DNA sequence: TGTGCCAGCAGCTTGACCCATGGCAATCAGCCCCAGCATTTT. The encoded protein is CASSLTHGNQPQHF. The chain is built from TRBV5-6 and TRBJ1-5; D not certain. The CDR3 loop spans 14 amino acids. The V end lost 1 base, the J end lost 2 bases, and 7 bases lay between the germline ends. In germline, CDR1 is SGHDT, CDR2 YYEEEE.

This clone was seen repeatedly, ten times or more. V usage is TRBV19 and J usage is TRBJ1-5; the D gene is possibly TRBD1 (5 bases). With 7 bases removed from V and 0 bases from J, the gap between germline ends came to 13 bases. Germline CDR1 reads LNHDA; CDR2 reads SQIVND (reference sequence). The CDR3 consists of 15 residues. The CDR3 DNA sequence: TGTGCCAGTACCGAGGGGAGGGGTAGCAATCAGCCCCAGCATTTT. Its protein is CASTEGRGSNQPQHF. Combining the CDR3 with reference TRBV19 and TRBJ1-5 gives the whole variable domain DGGITQSPKYLFRKEGQNVTLSCEQNLNHDAMYWYRQDPGQGLRLIYYSQIVNDFQKGDIAEGYSVSREKKESFPLTVTSAQKNPTAFYLCASTEGRGSNQPQHFGDGTRLSIL.

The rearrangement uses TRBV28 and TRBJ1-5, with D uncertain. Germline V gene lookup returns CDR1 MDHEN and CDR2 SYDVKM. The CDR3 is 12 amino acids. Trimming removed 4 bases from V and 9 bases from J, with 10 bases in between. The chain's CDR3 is CASSSGGSPQHF. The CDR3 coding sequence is TGTGCCAGCAGTTCGGGTGGTTCGCCCCAGCATTTT.

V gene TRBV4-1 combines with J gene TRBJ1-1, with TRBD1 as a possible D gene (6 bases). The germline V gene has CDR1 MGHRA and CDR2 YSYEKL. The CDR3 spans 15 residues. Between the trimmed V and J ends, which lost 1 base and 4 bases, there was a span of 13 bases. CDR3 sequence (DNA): TGCGCCAGCAGCCAAGTGCGAGGGGGGGTCACTGAAGCTTTCTTT. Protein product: CASSQVRGGVTEAFF.

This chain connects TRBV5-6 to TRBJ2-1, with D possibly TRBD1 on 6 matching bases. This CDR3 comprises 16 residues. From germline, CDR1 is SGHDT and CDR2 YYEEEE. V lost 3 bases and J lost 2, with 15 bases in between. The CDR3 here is CASSSQGMVAYNEQFF. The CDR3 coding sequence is TGTGCCAGCAGCTCGCAGGGGATGGTCGCCTACAATGAGCAGTTCTTC.

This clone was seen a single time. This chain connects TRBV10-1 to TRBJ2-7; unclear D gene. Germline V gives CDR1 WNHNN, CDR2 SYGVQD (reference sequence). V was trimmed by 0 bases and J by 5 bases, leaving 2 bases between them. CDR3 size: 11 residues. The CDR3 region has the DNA TGCGCCAGCAGTGAGTCTAACGAGCAGTACTTC. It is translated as CASSESNEQYF.

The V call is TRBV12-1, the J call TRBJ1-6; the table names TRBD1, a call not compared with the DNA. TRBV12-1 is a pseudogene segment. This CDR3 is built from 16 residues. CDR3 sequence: CASSVLTGVSNSPLHF. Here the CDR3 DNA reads TGTGCCAGCAGCGTACTAACAGGGGTAAGTAATTCACCCCTCCACTTT.